The 10 T cell receptor beta chains in this list originate from one sample, sequenced in a study of blood T cell repertoires in COVID-19. Sequencing used immunoSEQ multiplex PCR; TCRdb keeps in-frame clones, though not all of them. Altogether about 190,000 clones are present, roughly 80% being singletons, with the ten largest covering roughly 5.1%. Sequences were obtained from peripheral blood. The receptors shown here come from a woman in her twenties or thirties with acute or convalescent COVID-19.

The CDR3: CASSEARGQVPEQYF. The CDR3 DNA follows: TGTGCCAGCAGTGAAGCGCGAGGACAGGTGCCCGAGCAGTACTTC. The chain has TRBV2 and TRBJ2-7, with 7 positions matching TRBD1. The germline V gene has CDR1 SNHLY and CDR2 FYNNEI. V lost 0 bases, J lost 6 bases, and 8 bases stayed unmatched. The CDR3 loop spans 15 amino acids.

The chain joins TRBV16 to TRBJ2-1; maybe TRBD1 (6 bases). Trimming took off 1 base at V and 5 bases at J, with 18 bases between the two ends. The CDR3 length is 17 residues. Per germline, CDR1 KGHSY and CDR2 FQNENV. The CDR3 sequence is CASSQYYRVRADNEQFF. The CDR3 coding sequence is TGTGCCAGCAGCCAATACTACAGGGTAAGGGCGGACAATGAGCAGTTCTTC.

The V call is TRBV28, the J call TRBJ2-3, with TRBD2 matching over 7 bases. From germline, CDR1 is MDHEN and CDR2 SYDVKM. V trimming: 7 bases; J trimming: 4 bases; junction bases outside the gene matches: 11. The CDR3 extends over 15 amino acids. DNA of the CDR3: TGTGCCAGCATTCCAGGACTAGTTACATCAGATACGCAGTATTTT. Amino acid sequence: CASIPGLVTSDTQYF. The full variable domain, with the rest looked up from reference TRBV28 and TRBJ2-3, is DVKVTQSSRYLVKRTGEKVFLECVQDMDHENMFWYRQDPGLGLRLIYFSYDVKMKEKGDIPEGYSVSREKKERFSLILESASTNQTSMYLCASIPGLVTSDTQYFGPGTRLTVL.

This chain links TRBV4-1 with TRBJ1-1; D ambiguous. Trimming removed 0 bases at V and 0 bases at J, with 17 bases between. CDR3 length: 18 amino acids. The germline gives CDR1 MGHRA, CDR2 YSYEKL. The CDR3 loop reads CASSQDMAGIGVNTEAFF. In DNA form, the CDR3 reads TGCGCCAGCAGCCAAGATATGGCGGGTATTGGTGTGAACACTGAAGCTTTCTTT.

The chain uses TRBV5-1 and TRBJ1-1; TRBD1 agrees at 8 bases. This CDR3 is 12 amino acids long. V lost 4 bases and J lost 7; bases outside the gene matches: 3. The germline CDR1 and CDR2 sequences are SGHRS and YFSETQ. The CDR3: CASSVTGDEAFF. CDR3 in DNA: TGCGCCAGCAGCGTGACAGGGGATGAAGCTTTCTTT.

The chain uses TRBV7-2 and TRBJ2-5; 8 nucleotides align to TRBD1. In germline, CDR1 is SGHTA, CDR2 FQGNSA. The junction had 9 bases not matched to a gene; V was cut back by 5 bases and J by 4 bases. The CDR3 is 15 amino acids. CDR3 bases: TGTGCCAGCAGCAAATCGACAGGGGCAACAGAGACCCAGTACTTC. Its translation is CASSKSTGATETQYF.

The rearrangement joins TRBV28 to TRBJ2-5, with 7 bases identical to TRBD1. Looked up from germline, CDR1 is MDHEN and CDR2 is SYDVKM. The V segment lost 3 bases and the J segment 2 bases; nucleotides outside the gene matches: 9. The CDR3 is 16 amino acids. The CDR3 coding sequence is TGTGCCAGCAGTTTCGAGACAGGGTTTCCACAAGAGACCCAGTACTTC. Protein sequence: CASSFETGFPQETQYF. Full variable domain (remainder filled in from reference TRBV28 and TRBJ2-5): DVKVTQSSRYLVKRTGEKVFLECVQDMDHENMFWYRQDPGLGLRLIYFSYDVKMKEKGDIPEGYSVSREKKERFSLILESASTNQTSMYLCASSFETGFPQETQYFGPGTRLLVL.

The CDR3 bases are TGTGCCAGCAGCCAAGAATCGGTTAATTCACCCCTCCACTTT. It codes for CASSQESVNSPLHF. V usage is TRBV14 and J usage is TRBJ1-6; no definite D call. The V gene lost 0 bases and the J gene lost 6 bases, with 6 bases spanning the gap. This CDR3 region has 14 residues. CDR1 is SGHDN, CDR2 FVKESK, per germline. The full variable domain, completed using reference TRBV14 and TRBJ1-6, is EAGVTQFPSHSVIEKGQTVTLRCDPISGHDNLYWYRRVMGKEIKFLLHFVKESKQDESGMPNNRFLAERTGGTYSTLKVQPAELEDSGVYFCASSQESVNSPLHFGNGTRLTVT.

The chain uses TRBV2 and TRBJ2-7; the match to TRBD1 covers 11 bases. Germline V gives CDR1 SNHLY, CDR2 FYNNEI. The CDR3 runs 15 residues. The trim removed 6 bases at V and 2 bases at J, leaving 6 bases unmatched. DNA for the CDR3: TGTGCCAGCAGAATGGGGACAGGGGGTGCCTACGAGCAGTACTTC. This sequence encodes CASRMGTGGAYEQYF.

The V and J genes are TRBV30 and TRBJ1-6, with D hard to call. Trimming removed 0 bases from V and 7 bases from J, with 13 bases in between. Germline values: CDR1 GTSNPN, CDR2 SVGIG (reference sequence). The CDR3 is 15 residues long. This CDR3 reads CAWSVLGGRNSPLHF. DNA for the CDR3: TGTGCCTGGAGTGTACTGGGAGGGAGGAATTCACCCCTCCACTTT.